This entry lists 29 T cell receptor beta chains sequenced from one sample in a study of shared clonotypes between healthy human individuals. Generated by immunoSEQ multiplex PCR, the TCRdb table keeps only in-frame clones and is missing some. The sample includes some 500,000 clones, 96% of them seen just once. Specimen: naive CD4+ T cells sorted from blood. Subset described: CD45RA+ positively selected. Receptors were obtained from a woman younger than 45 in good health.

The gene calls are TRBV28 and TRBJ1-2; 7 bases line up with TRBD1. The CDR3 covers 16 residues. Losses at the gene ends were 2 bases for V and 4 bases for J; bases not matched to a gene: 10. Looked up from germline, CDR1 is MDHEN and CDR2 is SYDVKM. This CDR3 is CASSLGPGGFVYGYTF. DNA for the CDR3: TGTGCCAGCAGTTTAGGGCCAGGGGGATTCGTCTATGGCTACACCTTC.

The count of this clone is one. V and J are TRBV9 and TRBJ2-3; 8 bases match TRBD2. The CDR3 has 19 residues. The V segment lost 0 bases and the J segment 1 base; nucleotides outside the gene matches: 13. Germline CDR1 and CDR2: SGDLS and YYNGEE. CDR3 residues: CASSVVGGLGQTGTDTQYF. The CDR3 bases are TGTGCCAGCAGCGTAGTCGGGGGACTAGGGCAAACCGGCACAGATACGCAGTATTTT. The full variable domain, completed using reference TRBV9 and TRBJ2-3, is DSGVTQTPKHLITATGQRVTLRCSPRSGDLSVYWYQQSLDQGLQFLIQYYNGEERAKGNILERFSAQQFPDLHSELNLSSLELGDSALYFCASSVVGGLGQTGTDTQYFGPGTRLTVL.

The CDR3 is CASSGDRYNEQFF. Here the CDR3 DNA reads TGTGCCAGCAGCGGGGACAGGTACAATGAGCAGTTCTTC. This chain connects TRBV2 to TRBJ2-1, with TRBD1 matching over 8 bases. The germline V gene has CDR1 SNHLY and CDR2 FYNNEI. The ends lost 6 bases at V and 4 bases at J; junction bases unmatched: 2. The CDR3 spans 13 residues.

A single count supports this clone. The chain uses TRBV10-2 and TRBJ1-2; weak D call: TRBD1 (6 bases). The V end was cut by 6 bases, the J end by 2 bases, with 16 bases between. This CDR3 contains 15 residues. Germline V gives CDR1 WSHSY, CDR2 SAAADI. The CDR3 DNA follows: TGCGCCAGCAGCGAGACAGGAAAACGAAACTATGGCTACACCTTC. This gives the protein CASSETGKRNYGYTF.

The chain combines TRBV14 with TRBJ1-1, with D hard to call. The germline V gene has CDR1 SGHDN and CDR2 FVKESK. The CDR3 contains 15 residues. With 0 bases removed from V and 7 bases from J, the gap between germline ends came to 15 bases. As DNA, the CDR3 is TGTGCCAGCAGCCAAGAATTAAAGCCAACAATTGAAGCTTTCTTT. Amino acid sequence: CASSQELKPTIEAFF.

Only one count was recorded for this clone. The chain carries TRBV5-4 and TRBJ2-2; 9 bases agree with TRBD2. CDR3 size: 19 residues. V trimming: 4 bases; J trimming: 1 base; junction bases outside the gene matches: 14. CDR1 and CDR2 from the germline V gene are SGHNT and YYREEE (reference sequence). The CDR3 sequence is CASSPVMRLAELNTGELFF. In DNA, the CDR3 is TGTGCCAGCAGCCCCGTCATGAGACTAGCGGAGTTGAACACCGGGGAGCTGTTTTTT.

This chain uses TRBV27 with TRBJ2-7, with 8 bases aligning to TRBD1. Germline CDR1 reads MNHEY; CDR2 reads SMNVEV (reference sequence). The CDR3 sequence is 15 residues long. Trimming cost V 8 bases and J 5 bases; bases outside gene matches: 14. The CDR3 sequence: CASGSLGTGFHEQYF. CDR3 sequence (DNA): TGTGCCAGCGGTAGTTTAGGGACAGGTTTCCACGAGCAGTACTTC.

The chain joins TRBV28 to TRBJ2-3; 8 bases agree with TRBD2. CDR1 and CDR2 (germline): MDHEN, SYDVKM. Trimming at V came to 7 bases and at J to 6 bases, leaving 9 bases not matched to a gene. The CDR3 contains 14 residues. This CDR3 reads CASTGTSPPDTQYF. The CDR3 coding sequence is TGTGCCAGCACCGGGACTAGTCCCCCGGATACGCAGTATTTT.

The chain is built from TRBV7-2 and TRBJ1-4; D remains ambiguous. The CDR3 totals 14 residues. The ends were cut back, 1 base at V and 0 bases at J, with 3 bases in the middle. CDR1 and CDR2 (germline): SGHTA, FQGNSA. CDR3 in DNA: TGTGCCAGCAGCTTAGGCTCAACTAATGAAAAACTGTTTTTT. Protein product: CASSLGSTNEKLFF.

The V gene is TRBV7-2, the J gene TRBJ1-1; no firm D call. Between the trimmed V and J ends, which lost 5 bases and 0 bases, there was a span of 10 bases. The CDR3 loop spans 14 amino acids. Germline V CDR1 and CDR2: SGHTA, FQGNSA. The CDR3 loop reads CASSPRTMNTEAFF. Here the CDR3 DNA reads TGTGCCAGCAGCCCCCGAACGATGAACACTGAAGCTTTCTTT.

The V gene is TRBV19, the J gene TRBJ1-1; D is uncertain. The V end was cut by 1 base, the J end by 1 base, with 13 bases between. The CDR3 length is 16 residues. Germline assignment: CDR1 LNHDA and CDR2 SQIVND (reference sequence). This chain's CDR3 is CASSIVSGIRNTEAFF. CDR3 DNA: TGTGCCAGTAGTATAGTGTCGGGGATCAGGAACACTGAAGCTTTCTTT.

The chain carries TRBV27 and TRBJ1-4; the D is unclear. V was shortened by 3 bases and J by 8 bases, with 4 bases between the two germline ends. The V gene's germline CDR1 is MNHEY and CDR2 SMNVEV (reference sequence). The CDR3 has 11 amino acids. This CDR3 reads CASSFGEKLFF. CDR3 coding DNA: TGTGCCAGCAGTTTCGGGGAAAAACTGTTTTTT.

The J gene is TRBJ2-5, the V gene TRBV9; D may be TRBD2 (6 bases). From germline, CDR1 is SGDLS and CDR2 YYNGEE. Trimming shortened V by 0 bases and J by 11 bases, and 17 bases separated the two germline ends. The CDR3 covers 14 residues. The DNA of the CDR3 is TGTGCCAGCAGCGTAGTTGTCCAGGGCGGGGAGCAGTACTTC. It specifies CASSVVVQGGEQYF. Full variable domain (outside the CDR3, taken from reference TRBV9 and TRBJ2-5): DSGVTQTPKHLITATGQRVTLRCSPRSGDLSVYWYQQSLDQGLQFLIQYYNGEERAKGNILERFSAQQFPDLHSELNLSSLELGDSALYFCASSVVVQGGEQYFGPGTRLLVL.

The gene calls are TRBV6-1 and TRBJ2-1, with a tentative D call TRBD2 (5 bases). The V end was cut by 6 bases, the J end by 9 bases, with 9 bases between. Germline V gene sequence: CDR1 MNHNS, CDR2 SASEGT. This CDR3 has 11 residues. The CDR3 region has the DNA TGTGCCAGCAGGTTGGCGGGTGAGCAGTTCTTC. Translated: CASRLAGEQFF.

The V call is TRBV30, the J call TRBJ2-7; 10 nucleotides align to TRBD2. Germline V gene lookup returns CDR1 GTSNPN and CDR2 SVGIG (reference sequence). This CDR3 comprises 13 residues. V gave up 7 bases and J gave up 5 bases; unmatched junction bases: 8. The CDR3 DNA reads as TGTGCCTCCTTGCCTAGCGGGAGTCACGAGCAGTACTTC. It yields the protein CASLPSGSHEQYF.

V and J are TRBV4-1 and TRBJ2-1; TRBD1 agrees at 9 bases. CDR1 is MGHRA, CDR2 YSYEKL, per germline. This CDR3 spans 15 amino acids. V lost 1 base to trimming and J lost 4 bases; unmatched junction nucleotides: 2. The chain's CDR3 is CASSQGQGGYNEQFF. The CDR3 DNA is TGCGCCAGCAGCCAAGGACAGGGGGGATACAATGAGCAGTTCTTC.

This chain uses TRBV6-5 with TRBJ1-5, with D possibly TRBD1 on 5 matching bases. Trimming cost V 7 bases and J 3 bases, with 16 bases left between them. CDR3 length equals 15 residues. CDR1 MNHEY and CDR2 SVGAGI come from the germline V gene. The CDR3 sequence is CASTKLWGTNQPQHF. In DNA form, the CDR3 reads TGTGCCAGCACCAAGCTGTGGGGGACCAATCAGCCCCAGCATTTT.

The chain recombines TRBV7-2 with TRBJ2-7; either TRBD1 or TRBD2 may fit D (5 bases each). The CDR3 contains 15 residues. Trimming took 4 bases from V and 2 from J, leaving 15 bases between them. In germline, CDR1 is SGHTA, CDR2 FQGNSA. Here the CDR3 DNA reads TGTGCCAGCAGCTCGGCAGGGACGGGCCCCTACGAGCAGTACTTC. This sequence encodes CASSSAGTGPYEQYF.

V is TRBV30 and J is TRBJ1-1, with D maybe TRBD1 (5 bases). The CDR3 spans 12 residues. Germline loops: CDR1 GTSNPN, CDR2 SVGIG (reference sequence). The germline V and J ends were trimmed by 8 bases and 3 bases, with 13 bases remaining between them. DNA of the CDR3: TGTGCCGGGGAGCGACAGTACACTGAAGCTTTCTTT. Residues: CAGERQYTEAFF.

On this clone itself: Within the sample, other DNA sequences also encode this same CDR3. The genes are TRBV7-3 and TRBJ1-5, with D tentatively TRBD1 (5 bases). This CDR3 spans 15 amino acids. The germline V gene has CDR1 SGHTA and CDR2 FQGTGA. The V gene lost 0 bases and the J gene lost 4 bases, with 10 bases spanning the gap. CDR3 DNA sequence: TGTGCCAGCAGCTTAACAGGGGACGGGAATCAGCCCCAGCATTTT. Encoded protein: CASSLTGDGNQPQHF.

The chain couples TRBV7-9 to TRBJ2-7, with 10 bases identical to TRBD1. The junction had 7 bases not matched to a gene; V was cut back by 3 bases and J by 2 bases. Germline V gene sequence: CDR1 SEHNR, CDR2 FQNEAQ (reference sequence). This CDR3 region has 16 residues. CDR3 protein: CASSFSTGTGAYEQYF. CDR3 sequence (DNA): TGTGCCAGCAGCTTCTCCACCGGGACAGGGGCCTACGAGCAGTACTTC.

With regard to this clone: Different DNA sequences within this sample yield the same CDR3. This CDR3 is CASSLSGQPQHF. The CDR3 bases are TGTGCCAGCAGTTTGTCCGGTCAGCCCCAGCATTTT. The J gene is TRBJ1-5, the V gene TRBV28, with D hard to call. The CDR3 length is 12 residues. The V and J ends lost 3 bases and 6 bases respectively, with 6 bases between them. CDR1 is MDHEN, CDR2 SYDVKM, per germline.

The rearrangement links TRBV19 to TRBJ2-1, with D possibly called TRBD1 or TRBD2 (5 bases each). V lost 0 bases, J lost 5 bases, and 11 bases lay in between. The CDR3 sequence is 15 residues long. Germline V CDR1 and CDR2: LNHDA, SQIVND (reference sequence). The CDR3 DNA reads TGTGCCAGTAGTATAGATCGGGGCGCCAACAATGAGCAGTTCTTC. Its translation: CASSIDRGANNEQFF.

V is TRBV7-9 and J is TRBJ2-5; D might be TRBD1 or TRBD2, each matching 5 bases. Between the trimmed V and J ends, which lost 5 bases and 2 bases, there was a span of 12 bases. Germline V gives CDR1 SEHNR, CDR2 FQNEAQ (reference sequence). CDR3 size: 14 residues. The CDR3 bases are TGTGCCAGCAGCCAAGGGACCTTACAAGAGACCCAGTACTTC. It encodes CASSQGTLQETQYF.

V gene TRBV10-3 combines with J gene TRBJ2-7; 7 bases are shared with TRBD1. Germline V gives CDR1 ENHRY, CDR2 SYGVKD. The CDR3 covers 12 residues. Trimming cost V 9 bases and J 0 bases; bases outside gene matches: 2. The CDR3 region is CAIGDSSYEQYF. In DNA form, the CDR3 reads TGTGCCATTGGGGACAGCTCCTACGAGCAGTACTTC.

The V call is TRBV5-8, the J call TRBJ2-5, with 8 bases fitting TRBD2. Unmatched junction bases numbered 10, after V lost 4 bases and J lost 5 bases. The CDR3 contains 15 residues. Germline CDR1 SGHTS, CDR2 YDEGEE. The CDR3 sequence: CASSANRTSKETQYF. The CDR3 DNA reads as TGTGCCAGCAGCGCGAACCGGACTAGCAAGGAGACCCAGTACTTC.

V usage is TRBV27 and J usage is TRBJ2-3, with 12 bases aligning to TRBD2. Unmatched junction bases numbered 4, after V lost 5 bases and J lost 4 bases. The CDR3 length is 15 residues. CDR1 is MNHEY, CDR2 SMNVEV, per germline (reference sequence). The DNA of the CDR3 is TGTGCCAGCAGTCAGACTAGCGGGAGCCCAGATACGCAGTATTTT. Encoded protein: CASSQTSGSPDTQYF.

CDR3: CASSQDWGQGAETQYF. CDR3 coding DNA: TGCGCCAGCAGCCAAGATTGGGGACAGGGGGCGGAGACCCAGTACTTC. The rearrangement uses TRBV4-1 and TRBJ2-5, with TRBD1 identical over 12 bases. Germline trimming cut 0 bases from V and 5 bases from J; bases unmatched to any gene: 4. The germline gives CDR1 MGHRA, CDR2 YSYEKL. The CDR3 contains 16 residues.

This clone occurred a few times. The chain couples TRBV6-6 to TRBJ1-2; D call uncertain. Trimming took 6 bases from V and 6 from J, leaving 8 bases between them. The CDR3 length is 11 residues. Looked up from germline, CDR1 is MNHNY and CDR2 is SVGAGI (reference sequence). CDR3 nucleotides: TGTGCCAGCAGCCGACGGGATGGCTACACCTTC. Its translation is CASSRRDGYTF.